The clone carrying this T cell receptor (beta chain) was counted only a few times. Its specificity is not known. The sample originates from a study of siplizumab effects on memory and regulatory T cells. V lost 6 bases and J 3 bases, leaving 11 bases between the germline ends. This CDR3 is built from 13 residues. Germline CDR1 is MNHEY and CDR2 is SVGAGI. General observations from the study: The authors mapped only a minor fraction of alloreactive clones to unstimulated subsets. Siplizumab significantly lowered the alloreactive sequences that could be traced to unstimulated CD4+ memory cells. Naive T cells appeared more diverse than memory cells and seemed to be major alloresponse contributors. Most proliferating CD4+ or CD8+ clones, roughly 75-95%, had no naive or memory assignment.

Libraries were prepared by immunoSEQ multiplex PCR; TCRdb keeps only in-frame clonotypes and omits some of them. The sample holds about 40,000 clones, 89% seen once. The chain recombines TRBV6-5 with TRBJ1-1; a weak D match, TRBD1 (5 bases). Input material: naive CD4+ T cells sorted from blood. The sequence was collected from a human donor in good health. The CDR3: CASRATDYTEAFF. The CDR3 DNA follows: TGTGCCAGCAGGGCGACAGACTACACTGAAGCTTTCTTT.